Following are 5 T cell receptor beta chains from one sample sequenced in a study of blood T cell repertoires in COVID-19. Some clones are missing from TCRdb's copy, which holds only in-frame ones; the method was immunoSEQ multiplex PCR. The sample gives 300,000 to 350,000 clones, roughly nine tenths of which show up once; roughly 3.9% is in the top ten. Specimen: PBMCs or T cells enriched from blood (not recorded which). The receptors stem from a woman aged 25 to 39 who had been exposed to COVID-19.

This rearrangement joins TRBV5-1 to TRBJ2-7; D possibly corresponds to TRBD2 (6 bases). CDR1 SGHRS and CDR2 YFSETQ come from the germline V gene. The V and J ends lost 2 bases and 2 bases respectively, with 11 bases between them. The CDR3 sequence is 14 residues long. The DNA of the CDR3 is TGCGCCAGCAGCTTCGGAGGGCCCCCCTACGAGCAGTACTTC. Its protein is CASSFGGPPYEQYF.

CDR3 DNA sequence: TGTGCCAGCAGTTTCGGACAGTCCTACGAGCAGTACTTC. Its translation: CASSFGQSYEQYF. This rearrangement joins TRBV27 to TRBJ2-7; possibly TRBD1 for D (6 bases). V was shortened by 3 bases and J by 1 base, with 7 bases between the two germline ends. CDR3 length: 13 amino acids. Germline loops: CDR1 MNHEY, CDR2 SMNVEV (reference sequence).

V gene TRBV9 combines with J gene TRBJ1-6, with 7 positions matching TRBD1. The CDR3 extends over 14 amino acids. Germline values: CDR1 SGDLS, CDR2 YYNGEE. The V segment lost 4 bases and the J segment 6 bases; nucleotides outside the gene matches: 4. CDR3 nucleotides: TGTGCCAGCAGCCCCGGGACAGCTAATTCACCCCTCCACTTT. Translating gives CASSPGTANSPLHF.

V is TRBV7-6 and J is TRBJ2-1, with TRBD2 as a possible D gene (6 bases). V lost 2 bases and J lost 2, with 13 bases in between. The V gene's germline CDR1 is SGHVS and CDR2 FNYEAQ. The CDR3 is made up of 16 amino acids. The CDR3 DNA sequence: TGTGCCAGCAGCTTATCTGGAGGGGTAGCCTACAATGAGCAGTTCTTC. This codes for CASSLSGGVAYNEQFF.

The V and J genes are TRBV14 and TRBJ1-4; 11 bases agree with TRBD1. J gave up 9 bases and V 4 bases, and 10 bases lay outside the gene matches. The germline V gene encodes CDR1 SGHDN and CDR2 FVKESK. The CDR3 has 16 amino acids. DNA of the CDR3: TGTGCCAGCAGCCCCCTTGGGACAGGGGGTCCCAAAAAACTGTTTTTT. Protein sequence: CASSPLGTGGPKKLFF.